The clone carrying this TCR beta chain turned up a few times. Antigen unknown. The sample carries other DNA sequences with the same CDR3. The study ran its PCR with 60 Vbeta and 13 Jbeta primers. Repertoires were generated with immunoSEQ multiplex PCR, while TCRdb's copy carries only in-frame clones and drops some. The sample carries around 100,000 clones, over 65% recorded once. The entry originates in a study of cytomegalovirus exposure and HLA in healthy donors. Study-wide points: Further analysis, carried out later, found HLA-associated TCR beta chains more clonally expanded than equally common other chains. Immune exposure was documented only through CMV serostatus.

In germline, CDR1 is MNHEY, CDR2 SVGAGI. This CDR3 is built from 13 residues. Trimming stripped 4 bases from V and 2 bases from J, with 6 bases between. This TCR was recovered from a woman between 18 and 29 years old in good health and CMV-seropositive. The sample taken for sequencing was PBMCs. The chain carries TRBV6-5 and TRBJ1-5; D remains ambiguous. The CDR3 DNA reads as TGTGCCAGCAGTTCTGGAGGCAATCAGCCCCAGCATTTT. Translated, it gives CASSSGGNQPQHF.